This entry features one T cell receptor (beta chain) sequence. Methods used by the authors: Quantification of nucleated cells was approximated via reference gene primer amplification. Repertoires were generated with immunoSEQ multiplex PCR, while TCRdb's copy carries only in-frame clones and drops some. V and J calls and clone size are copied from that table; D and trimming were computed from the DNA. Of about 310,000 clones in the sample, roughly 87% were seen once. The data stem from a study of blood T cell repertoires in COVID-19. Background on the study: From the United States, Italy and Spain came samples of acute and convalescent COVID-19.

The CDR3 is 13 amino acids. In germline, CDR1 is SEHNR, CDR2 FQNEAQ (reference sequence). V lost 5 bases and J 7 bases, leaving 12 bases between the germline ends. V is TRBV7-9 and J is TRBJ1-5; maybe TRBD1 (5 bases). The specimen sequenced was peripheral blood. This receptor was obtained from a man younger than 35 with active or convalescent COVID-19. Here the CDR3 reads CASSAGNGQPQHF. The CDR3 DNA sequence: TGTGCCAGCAGCGCAGGGAACGGCCAGCCCCAGCATTTT.